One and the same sample provided the 14 T cell receptor beta chains below, sequenced in a study of cytomegalovirus exposure and HLA in healthy donors. 60 Vbeta and 13 Jbeta primers were used in PCR. The data were produced by immunoSEQ multiplex PCR, yet TCRdb's version contains in-frame clones alone and is incomplete. The sample contains over 120,000 clones, around three quarters of which appear only once. The sequenced material came from PBMCs. These receptors were taken from a woman in her late teens or twenties in good health and CMV-seropositive.

A note on this clone: This sample includes further DNA sequences coding for the same CDR3. The gene calls are TRBV7-9 and TRBJ2-7, with a possible D match to TRBD1 (6 bases). There are 13 residues in the CDR3. In germline, CDR1 is SEHNR, CDR2 FQNEAQ (reference sequence). V lost 6 bases and J 1 base, leaving 10 bases between the germline ends. The CDR3 DNA is TGTGCCAGCAGGCCCGGACAGTCCTACGAGCAGTACTTC. It specifies CASRPGQSYEQYF. The complete variable domain, with remaining parts taken from reference TRBV7-9 and TRBJ2-7, reads DTGVSQNPRHKITKRGQNVTFRCDPISEHNRLYWYRQTLGQGPEFLTYFQNEAQLEKSRLLSDRFSAERPKGSFSTLEIQRTEQGDSAMYLCASRPGQSYEQYFGPGTRLTVT.

The gene calls are TRBV19 and TRBJ1-3, with 7 nucleotides matching TRBD1. CDR1 is LNHDA, CDR2 SQIVND, per germline (reference sequence). With V trimmed by 5 bases and J by 0 bases, 4 bases remained unmatched. This CDR3 has 15 amino acids. The CDR3 here is CASSRDRFSGNTIYF. For the CDR3, the DNA is TGTGCCAGTAGTCGGGACAGATTCTCTGGAAACACCATATATTTT.

The J gene is TRBJ1-2, the V gene TRBV7-9; 7 nucleotides match TRBD1. This CDR3 spans 14 amino acids. Germline V lookup: CDR1 SEHNR, CDR2 FQNEAQ (reference sequence). With 1 base clipped from V and 8 bases from J, the junction kept 7 bases outside the gene matches. The CDR3 loop reads CASSLVPTGEGYTF. DNA for the CDR3: TGTGCCAGCAGCTTAGTTCCAACAGGGGAGGGCTACACCTTC. Full variable domain (missing parts from reference TRBV7-9 and TRBJ1-2): DTGVSQNPRHKITKRGQNVTFRCDPISEHNRLYWYRQTLGQGPEFLTYFQNEAQLEKSRLLSDRFSAERPKGSFSTLEIQRTEQGDSAMYLCASSLVPTGEGYTFGSGTRLTVV.

The V gene is TRBV5-1, the J gene TRBJ2-5; 9 nucleotides agree with TRBD1. In germline, CDR1 is SGHRS, CDR2 YFSETQ. With V trimmed by 4 bases and J by 5 bases, 9 bases remained unmatched. This CDR3 comprises 15 residues. CDR3 DNA: TGCGCCAGCAGCCATTGGACAGGGGCCCAGGAGACCCAGTACTTC. Protein sequence: CASSHWTGAQETQYF.

This chain joins TRBV30 and TRBJ2-6, with 10 bases matching TRBD1. The CDR3 sequence is 17 residues long. V was pared by 1 base and J by 1 base, with 4 bases of the junction left unmatched. The germline CDR1 and CDR2 sequences are GTSNPN and SVGIG (reference sequence). The chain's CDR3 is CAWSAWTGGSGANVLTF. The DNA for the CDR3 is TGTGCCTGGAGTGCTTGGACAGGGGGTTCTGGGGCCAACGTCCTGACTTTC. The variable domain in full, with the rest retrieved from reference TRBV30 and TRBJ2-6, is SQTIHQWPATLVQPVGSPLSLECTVEGTSNPNLYWYRQAAGRGLQLLFYSVGIGQISSEVPQNLSASRPQDRQFILSSKKLLLSDSGFYLCAWSAWTGGSGANVLTFGAGSRLTVL.

This clone was counted once. The J gene is TRBJ1-4, the V gene TRBV4-2; perhaps TRBD1 as D (5 bases). V lost 0 bases to trimming and J lost 10 bases, with 15 bases between them. The CDR3 consists of 15 residues. The germline V gene has CDR1 LGHNA and CDR2 YNFKEQ. As DNA, the CDR3 is TGTGCCAGCAGCCAAGATGGGGCGCCAGCCGGAAAACTGTTTTTT. This translates into CASSQDGAPAGKLFF.

The chain combines TRBV18 with TRBJ2-3; D remains unclear. This CDR3 contains 12 residues. The V and J ends lost 5 bases and 3 bases respectively, with 6 bases between them. The germline gives CDR1 KGHSH, CDR2 LQKENI. The CDR3: CASSSRTDTQYF. The CDR3, as DNA: TGTGCCAGCTCATCCCGGACAGATACGCAGTATTTT.

The genes are TRBV5-4 and TRBJ2-7, with D maybe TRBD1 (6 bases). The germline V and J ends were trimmed by 3 bases and 2 bases, with 12 bases remaining between them. Germline V gene lookup returns CDR1 SGHNT and CDR2 YYREEE (reference sequence). The CDR3 spans 14 residues. The CDR3 here is CASSSRDIAYEQYF. CDR3 in DNA: TGTGCCAGCAGCTCCCGGGACATTGCCTACGAGCAGTACTTC.

This clone appeared a few times. The chain uses TRBV5-1 and TRBJ2-3; 9 bases agree with TRBD2. Germline V CDR1 and CDR2: SGHRS, YFSETQ. The V and J ends lost 4 bases and 0 bases, in that order; junction bases with no gene match: 3. The CDR3 length is 15 residues. The CDR3 sequence is CASSQRGASTDTQYF. CDR3 coding DNA: TGCGCCAGCAGCCAGCGGGGGGCTAGCACAGATACGCAGTATTTT.

The chain couples TRBV5-8 to TRBJ2-1; 12 bases are shared with TRBD1. Germline V CDR1 and CDR2: SGHTS, YDEGEE. V dropped 2 bases and J dropped 7; count of bases not matched to a gene: 7. CDR3 length equals 16 residues. CDR3 sequence: CASSFLPGQGANEQFF. The DNA for the CDR3 is TGTGCCAGCAGCTTTCTTCCGGGACAGGGGGCAAATGAGCAGTTCTTC.

V usage is TRBV13 and J usage is TRBJ2-2, with 7 positions matching TRBD2. V was clipped by 2 bases and J by 4 bases; unmatched bases: 10. The CDR3 runs to 17 residues. CDR1 and CDR2 (germline): PRHDT, FYEKMQ (reference sequence). The CDR3 DNA reads as TGTGCCAGCAGCTTAAGGCCTGGCGGGGGAATCACCGGGGAGCTGTTTTTT. It specifies CASSLRPGGGITGELFF.

On this clone itself: The same CDR3 is also encoded by other DNA sequences in this sample. V and J are TRBV5-1 and TRBJ1-5, with D possibly being TRBD1 (5 bases). V gave up 1 base and J gave up 7 bases, with 12 bases separating them. Germline CDR1 reads SGHRS; CDR2 reads YFSETQ. The CDR3 has 14 residues. The CDR3 DNA is TGCGCCAGCAGCTTGCGGCAGGGTGGGCAGCCCCAGCATTTT. It specifies CASSLRQGGQPQHF.

This chain connects TRBV12-5 to TRBJ2-7; D not resolved. This CDR3 comprises 15 residues. Trimming took 1 base from V and 0 from J, leaving 10 bases between them. Germline V lookup: CDR1 LGHNT, CDR2 FRNRAP. CDR3 in DNA: TGTGCTAGTGGTTTGGCCGCGGCGAGCTCCTACGAGCAGTACTTC. It codes for CASGLAAASSYEQYF.

The chain links TRBV7-8 to TRBJ2-1; 15 positions match TRBD2. V dropped 5 bases and J dropped 16; count of bases not matched to a gene: 12. Germline CDR1 SGHVS, CDR2 FQNEAQ. This CDR3 contains 15 residues. CDR3 DNA: TGTGCCAGCAGCCGGACTAGCGGGGGGGCCCAGTGGGTTTTCTTC. Encoded protein: CASSRTSGGAQWVFF.